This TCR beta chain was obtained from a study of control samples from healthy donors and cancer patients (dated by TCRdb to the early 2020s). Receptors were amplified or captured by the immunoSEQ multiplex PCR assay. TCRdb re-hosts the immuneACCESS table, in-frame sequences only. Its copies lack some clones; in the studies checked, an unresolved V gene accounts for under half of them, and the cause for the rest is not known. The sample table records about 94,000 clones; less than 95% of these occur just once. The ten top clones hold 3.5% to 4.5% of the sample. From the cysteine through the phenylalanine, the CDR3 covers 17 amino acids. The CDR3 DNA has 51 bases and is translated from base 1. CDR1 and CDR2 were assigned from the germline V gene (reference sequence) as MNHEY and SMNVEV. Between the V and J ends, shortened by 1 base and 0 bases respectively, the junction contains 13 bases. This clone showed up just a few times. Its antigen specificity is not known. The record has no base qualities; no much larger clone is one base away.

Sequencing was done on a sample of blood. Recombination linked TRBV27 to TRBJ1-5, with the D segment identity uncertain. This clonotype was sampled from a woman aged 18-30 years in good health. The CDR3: CASSLFSSGSSNQPQHF. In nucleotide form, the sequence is TGTGCCAGCAGTTTATTCTCTTCCGGGTCTAGCAATCAGCCCCAGCATTTT.